A single TCR beta chain is shown here with its context. Its target antigen remains unknown. Base qualities were left out, and no much larger clone turns up one base away. Taken with the paper, the label for treatment or condition translates to: approximately nine-day PBMC culture with coronavirus spike peptide pools or control peptides (ViraFEST assay). To expand antigen-specific T cells with peptide pools and then pick out the expanded clonotypes through TCR sequencing, the study relied on the ViraFEST assay. The positive SARS-CoV-2 PCR tests of the convalescent patients were dated from March to December 2020, before the Alpha, Beta and Delta variants emerged in the United States. Each well held approximately 2 million PBMCs cultured in IMDM containing approximately 5% human AB serum and 9 to 10 IU/ml IL-2, with about 9.1 ug/ml peptide pools added. On days 3 and 7, half of the culture medium was replaced with fresh IL-2-containing medium. After about nine days of culture, CD4+ T cells were isolated by negative selection with the EasySep CD4+ T cell isolation kit. Ficoll-Paque Plus gradient centrifugation was used to isolate PBMCs from whole blood, and the isolated PBMCs were then either used fresh or cryopreserved at -140C. Triplicate wells were generally used for each culture condition.

CDR1 SNHLY and CDR2 FYNNEI were looked up in the germline V gene. Its CDR3 holds 15 amino acids, cysteine through phenylalanine. The sequence is cut down to CDR3 DNA, 45 bases in frame from base 1. Clipping removes 4 bases from V and 4 bases from J, with 7 as the unmatched junction base count. This entry comes from a study of vaccination and CD4 T cells after COVID-19 (dated by TCRdb to the early 2020s). With regard to the full study: Convalescent patients had a positive SARS-CoV-2 result on nasal swab PCR, and of these patients, several had mild disease and one had severe disease. In control cultures, a CEFX viral epitope pool was used as positive control, an HIV-1 Nef peptide pool was used as negative control, or no peptide was added. The time from the second vaccine dose to post-vaccine blood sampling had a median of roughly 79 days and ranged from roughly 12 to 250 days. Post-COVID blood samples from convalescent patients were collected a median of 101 days after diagnosis, with a range of 35 to 161 days. For stimulating the cultures, overlapping spike peptide pools were used, derived from SARS-CoV-2 as well as from the common cold coronaviruses HCoV-NL63, HCoV-OC43 and HCoV-229E. Participants got two doses of the Pfizer-BioNTech BNT162b2 vaccine (n=8) or two doses of the Moderna mRNA-1273 vaccine (n=2). The spike-specific CD4+ TCR repertoire was compared before and after mRNA vaccination in approximately 9 COVID-19 convalescent patients and a few infection-naive healthy vaccine recipients. The convalescent cohort included six males and four females, with two Hispanic individuals, seven Caucasians, two Asians and one multiracial person. The paper as a whole reports these results and caveats: Among the post-vaccine SARS-CoV-2-reactive clones in convalescent patients, a median about 89% showed up only after vaccination, which suggests vaccine-specific priming. Only a relatively small number of convalescent patients were included in the study, and early timepoints following natural infection were not analyzed. The median count of SARS-CoV-2-reactive clonotypes went up from around 23 after infection to some 38 after vaccination, although the change was not significant. Nearly all vaccine-specific clones in convalescent patients (304 of 307) were mono-reactive for SARS-CoV-2 spike rather than cross-reactive with common cold coronaviruses.

The library was produced with PCR. DNA from cultured CD4+ T cells was subjected to TCR sequencing with the Oncomine TCR Beta short-read assay at the Johns Hopkins FTIC core. The QIAamp micro DNA kit was used to extract genomic DNA from the cultured CD4+ T cells. Oncomine TCR Beta libraries from cultured CD4+ T cells were pooled using unique dual indexes and sequenced on an Illumina iSeq 100. Per the authors' processing: Non-productive sequences were filtered out, and CDR3s that did not start with C, did not end with F or W, or were shorter than 7 amino acids were discarded. Antigen-specific clonotypes were identified using the MANAFEST web application through comparison of peptide-stimulated wells with reference and other culture wells. An FDR below 0.05, an odds ratio above 5, and a productive frequency above 0.1% in at least two of three replicate wells were required for clones to be considered positive. A clonotype counted as cross-reactive if it showed significant expansion both in the SARS-CoV-2 spike wells and in at least one common cold coronavirus spike condition. Levenshtein distances (stringdist) and unrooted phylogenetic trees (ape) in R version 3.6.1 were used to assess CDR3 homology. TCRdb trimmed public reads at Q25 via fastp, called clones via MiXCR and kept in-frame beta chains. Rows merge per CDR3 protein into single entries with the most common DNA and genes. The V and J calls were not made by the authors but by TCRdb's processing. The sample table lists roughly 18,000 distinct CDR3 sequences, 70% to 80% of them with a count of one. The ten largest clones represent around 5.1% of the sample.

This clonotype was obtained from a human donor who had recovered from COVID-19. The sequence links TRBV2 to TRBJ1-2; TRBD1 lines up with 9 middle nucleotides. Sequenced input: CD4+ T cells from blood, cultured in vitro. The DNA reads as follows: TGTGCCAGCAGTGGTGTGTACAGGGGGCTCTATGGCTACACCTTC. It encodes CASSGVYRGLYGYTF.